This TCR beta chain was retrieved from a study of T-cell reconstitution after alpha-beta-depleted transplantation in children. The ends lost 4 bases at V and 5 bases at J; junction bases unmatched: 1. The CDR3 length is 14 residues. In germline, CDR1 is LGHDT, CDR2 YNNKEL (reference sequence). Unique molecular identifiers were used to barcode this TCRbeta library. TCRdb passed the PCR reads through MiXCR, listing each CDR3 protein once. The sample includes some 200,000 distinct CDR3 sequences, roughly 6.3% seen only once; the top ten take roughly 4.7%. This clonotype was detected a few times. What it binds is not known. Study-wide findings and caveats: Surviving recipient T cells and thymic progenitors produced the high day-60 TCRbeta diversity seen in some patients. Among T cells one year after transplant, newly produced cells accounted for most counts and diversity. Expanded clones from the graft, numbering several hundred, reportedly supplied alpha-beta T cells about two months after transplant.

Sequencing used PBMCs, obtained before TCRalphabeta/CD19-depleted stem cell transplant. The chain has TRBV3-1 and TRBJ2-2; 10 bases fit TRBD1. This clonotype originated in a girl in the first two years of life with combined immunodeficiency, due to receive a stem cell transplant. The CDR3 DNA reads TGTGCCAGCAGCCCGGGACAGGGGACCGGGGAGCTGTTTTTT. Its translation is CASSPGQGTGELFF.